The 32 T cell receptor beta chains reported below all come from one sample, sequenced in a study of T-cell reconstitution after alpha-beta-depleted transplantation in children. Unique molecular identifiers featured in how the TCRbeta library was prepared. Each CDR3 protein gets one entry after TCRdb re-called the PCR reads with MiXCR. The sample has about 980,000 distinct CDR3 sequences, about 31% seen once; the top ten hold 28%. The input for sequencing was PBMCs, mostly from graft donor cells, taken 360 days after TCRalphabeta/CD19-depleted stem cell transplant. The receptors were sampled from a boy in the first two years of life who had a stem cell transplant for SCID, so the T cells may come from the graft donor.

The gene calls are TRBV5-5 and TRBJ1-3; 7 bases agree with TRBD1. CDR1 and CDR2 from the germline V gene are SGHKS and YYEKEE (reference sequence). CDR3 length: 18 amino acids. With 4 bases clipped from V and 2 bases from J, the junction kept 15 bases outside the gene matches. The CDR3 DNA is TGTGCCAGCAGCGTAAGACAGGGTCACTGGAGAACTGGAAACACCATATATTTT. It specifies CASSVRQGHWRTGNTIYF.

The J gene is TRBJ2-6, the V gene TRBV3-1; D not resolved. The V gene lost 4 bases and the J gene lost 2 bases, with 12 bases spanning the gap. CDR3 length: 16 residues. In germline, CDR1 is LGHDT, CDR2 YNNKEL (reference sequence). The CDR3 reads CASSPFFGAGANVLTF. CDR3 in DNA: TGTGCCAGCAGCCCGTTTTTTGGGGCTGGGGCCAACGTCCTGACTTTC.

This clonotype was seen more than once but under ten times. CDR3 protein: CASSYGQVNQPQHF. In DNA, the CDR3 is TGTGCCAGCAGTTACGGGCAGGTCAATCAGCCCCAGCATTTT. The chain uses TRBV6-5 and TRBJ1-5; no definite D call. The CDR3 extends over 14 amino acids. V lost 2 bases, J lost 3 bases, and 8 bases lay in between. CDR1 and CDR2 (germline): MNHEY, SVGAGI.

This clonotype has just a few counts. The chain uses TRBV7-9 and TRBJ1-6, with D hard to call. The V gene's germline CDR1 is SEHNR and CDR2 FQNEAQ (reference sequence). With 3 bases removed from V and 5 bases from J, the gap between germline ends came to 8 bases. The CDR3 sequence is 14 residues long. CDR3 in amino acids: CASSFSTDNSPLHF. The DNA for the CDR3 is TGTGCCAGCAGCTTCTCCACCGATAATTCACCCCTCCACTTT.

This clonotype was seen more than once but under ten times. In DNA, the CDR3 is TGTGCCAGCAGCCAAATGGTGGACTCACTAACCCCTAACAATGAGCAGTTCTTC. This codes for CASSQMVDSLTPNNEQFF. The chain joins TRBV4-2 to TRBJ2-1, with D perhaps TRBD2 (5 bases). Germline loops: CDR1 LGHNA, CDR2 YNFKEQ. V shed 2 bases and J shed 5 bases, with 22 bases lying between them. The CDR3 is 18 amino acids.

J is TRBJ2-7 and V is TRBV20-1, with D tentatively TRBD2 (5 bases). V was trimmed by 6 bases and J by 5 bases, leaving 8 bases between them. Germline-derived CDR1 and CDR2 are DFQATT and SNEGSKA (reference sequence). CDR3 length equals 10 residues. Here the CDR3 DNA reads TGCAGTGCCAGACTAAACGAGCAGTACTTC. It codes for CSARLNEQYF.

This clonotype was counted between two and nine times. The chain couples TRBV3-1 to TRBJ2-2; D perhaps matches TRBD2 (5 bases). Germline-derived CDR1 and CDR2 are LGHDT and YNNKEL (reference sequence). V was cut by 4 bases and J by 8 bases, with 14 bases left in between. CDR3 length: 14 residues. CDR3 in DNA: TGTGCCAGCAGCCCCGGGAATTACGAAGGGGAGCTGTTTTTT. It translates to CASSPGNYEGELFF. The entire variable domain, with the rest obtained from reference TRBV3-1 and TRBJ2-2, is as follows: DTAVSQTPKYLVTQMGNDKSIKCEQNLGHDTMYWYKQDSKKFLKIMFSYNNKELIINETVPNRFSPKSPDKAHLNLHINSLELGDSAVYFCASSPGNYEGELFFGEGSRLTVL.

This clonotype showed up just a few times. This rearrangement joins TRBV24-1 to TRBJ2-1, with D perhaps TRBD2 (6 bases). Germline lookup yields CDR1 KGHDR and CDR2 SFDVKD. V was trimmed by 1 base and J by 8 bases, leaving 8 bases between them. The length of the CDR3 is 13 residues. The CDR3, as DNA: TGTGCCACCAGTGATTTTAGGAGGGATGAGCAGTTCTTC. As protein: CATSDFRRDEQFF.

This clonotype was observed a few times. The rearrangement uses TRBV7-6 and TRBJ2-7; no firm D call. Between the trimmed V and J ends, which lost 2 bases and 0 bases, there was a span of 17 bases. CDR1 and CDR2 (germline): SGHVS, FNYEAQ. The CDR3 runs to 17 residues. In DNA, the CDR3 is TGTGCCAGCAGCTTAATCGCCGACGGACCTAGCTCCTACGAGCAGTACTTC. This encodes CASSLIADGPSSYEQYF.

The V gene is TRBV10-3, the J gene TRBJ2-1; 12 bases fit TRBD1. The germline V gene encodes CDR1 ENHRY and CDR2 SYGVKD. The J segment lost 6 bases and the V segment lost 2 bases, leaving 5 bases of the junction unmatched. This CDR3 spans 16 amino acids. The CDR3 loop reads CAISEPGQGAINEQFF. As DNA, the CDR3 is TGTGCCATCAGTGAGCCGGGACAGGGGGCAATCAATGAGCAGTTCTTC.

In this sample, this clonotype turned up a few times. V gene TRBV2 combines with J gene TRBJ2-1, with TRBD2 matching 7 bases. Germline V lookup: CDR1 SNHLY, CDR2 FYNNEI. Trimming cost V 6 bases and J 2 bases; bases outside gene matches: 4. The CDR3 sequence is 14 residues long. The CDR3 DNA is TGTGCCAGCAGGGCGGGGGTTCCCTACAATGAGCAGTTCTTC. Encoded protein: CASRAGVPYNEQFF.

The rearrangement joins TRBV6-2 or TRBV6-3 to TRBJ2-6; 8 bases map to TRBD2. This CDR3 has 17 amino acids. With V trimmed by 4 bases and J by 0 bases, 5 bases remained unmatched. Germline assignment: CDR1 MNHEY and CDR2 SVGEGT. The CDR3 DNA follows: TGTGCCAGCAGTTTAGCGGGATATAGCTCTGGGGCCAACGTCCTGACTTTC. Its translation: CASSLAGYSSGANVLTF.

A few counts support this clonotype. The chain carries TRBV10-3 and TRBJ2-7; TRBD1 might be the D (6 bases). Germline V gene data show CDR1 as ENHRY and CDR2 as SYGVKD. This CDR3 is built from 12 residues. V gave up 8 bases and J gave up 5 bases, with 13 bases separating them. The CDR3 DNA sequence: TGTGCCATCGGTAAACAGGGAAACGAGCAGTACTTC. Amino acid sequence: CAIGKQGNEQYF.

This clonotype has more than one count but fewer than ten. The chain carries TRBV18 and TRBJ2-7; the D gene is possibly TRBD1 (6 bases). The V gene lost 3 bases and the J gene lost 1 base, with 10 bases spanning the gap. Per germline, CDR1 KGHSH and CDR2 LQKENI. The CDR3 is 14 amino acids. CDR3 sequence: CASSPDRISYEQYF. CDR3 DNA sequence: TGTGCCAGCTCACCCGACAGGATATCCTACGAGCAGTACTTC.

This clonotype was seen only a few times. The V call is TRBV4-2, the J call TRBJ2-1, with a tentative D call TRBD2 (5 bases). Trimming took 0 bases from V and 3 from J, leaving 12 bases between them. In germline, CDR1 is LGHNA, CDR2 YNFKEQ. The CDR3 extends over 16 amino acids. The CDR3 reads CASSQEVLASYNEQFF. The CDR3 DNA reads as TGTGCCAGCAGCCAAGAGGTCCTAGCCAGCTACAATGAGCAGTTCTTC.

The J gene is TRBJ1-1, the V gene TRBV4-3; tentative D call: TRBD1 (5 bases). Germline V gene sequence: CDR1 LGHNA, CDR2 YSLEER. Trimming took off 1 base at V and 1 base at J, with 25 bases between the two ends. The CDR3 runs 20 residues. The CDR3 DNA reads TGCGCCAGCAGCCAAGCAAGGATCGGGGGTGCGGGGGGAGCGAACACTGAAGCTTTCTTT. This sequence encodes CASSQARIGGAGGANTEAFF.

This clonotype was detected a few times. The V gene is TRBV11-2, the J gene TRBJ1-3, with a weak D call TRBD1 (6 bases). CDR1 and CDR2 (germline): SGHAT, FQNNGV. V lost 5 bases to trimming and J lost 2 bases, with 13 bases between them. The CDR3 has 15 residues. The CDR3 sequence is CASSPLGGPGNTIYF. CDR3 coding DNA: TGTGCCAGCAGCCCGCTAGGGGGACCTGGAAACACCATATATTTT.

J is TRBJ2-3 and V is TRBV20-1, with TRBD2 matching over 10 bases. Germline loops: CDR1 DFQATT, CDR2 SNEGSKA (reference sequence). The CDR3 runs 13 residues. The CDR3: CSGQRGGLNTQYF. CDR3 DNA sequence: TGCAGCGGCCAGCGGGGGGGCCTGAATACGCAGTATTTT.

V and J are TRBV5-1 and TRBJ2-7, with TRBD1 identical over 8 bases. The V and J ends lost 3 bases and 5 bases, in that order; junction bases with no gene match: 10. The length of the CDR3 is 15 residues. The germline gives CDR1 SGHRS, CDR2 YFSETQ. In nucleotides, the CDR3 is TGCGCCAGCAGCTGGGACAGGTTTCAGGCTGACGAGCAGTACTTC. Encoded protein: CASSWDRFQADEQYF.

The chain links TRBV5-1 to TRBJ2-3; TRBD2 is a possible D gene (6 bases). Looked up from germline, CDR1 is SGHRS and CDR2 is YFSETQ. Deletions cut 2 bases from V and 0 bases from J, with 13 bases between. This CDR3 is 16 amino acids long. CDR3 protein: CASSFQLATSTDTQYF. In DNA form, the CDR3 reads TGCGCCAGCAGCTTCCAACTAGCCACGAGCACAGATACGCAGTATTTT.

CDR3 sequence: CASSIGLGGNLGRTEAFF. CDR3 nucleotides: TGTGCCAGTAGTATTGGCTTAGGGGGGAACCTGGGGAGGACTGAAGCTTTCTTT. This rearrangement joins TRBV19 to TRBJ1-1; a weak D match, TRBD1 (6 bases). The germline V gene encodes CDR1 LNHDA and CDR2 SQIVND (reference sequence). This CDR3 region has 18 residues. The V and J ends lost 3 bases and 5 bases respectively, with 25 bases between them.

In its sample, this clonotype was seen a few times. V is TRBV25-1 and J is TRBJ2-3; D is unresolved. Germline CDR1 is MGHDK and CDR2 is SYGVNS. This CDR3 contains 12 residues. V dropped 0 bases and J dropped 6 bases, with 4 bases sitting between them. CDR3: CASSEYRDTQYF. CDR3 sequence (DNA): TGTGCCAGCAGTGAATATAGGGATACGCAGTATTTT.

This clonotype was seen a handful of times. This CDR3 reads CASSQDYRDQPQHF. The CDR3 DNA sequence: TGCGCCAGCAGCCAAGACTACAGGGATCAGCCCCAGCATTTT. The chain combines TRBV4-3 with TRBJ1-5, with a weak D call TRBD1 (6 bases). Germline values: CDR1 LGHNA, CDR2 YSLEER. Trimming stripped 0 bases from V and 5 bases from J, with 8 bases between. The length of the CDR3 is 14 residues.

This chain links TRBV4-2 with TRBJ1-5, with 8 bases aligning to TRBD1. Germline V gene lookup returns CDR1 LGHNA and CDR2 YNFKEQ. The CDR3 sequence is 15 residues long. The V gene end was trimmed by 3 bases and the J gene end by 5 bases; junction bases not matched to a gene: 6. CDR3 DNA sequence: TGTGCCAGCAGCCACCAGGACAGGGAGGATCAGCCCCAGCATTTT. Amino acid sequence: CASSHQDREDQPQHF.

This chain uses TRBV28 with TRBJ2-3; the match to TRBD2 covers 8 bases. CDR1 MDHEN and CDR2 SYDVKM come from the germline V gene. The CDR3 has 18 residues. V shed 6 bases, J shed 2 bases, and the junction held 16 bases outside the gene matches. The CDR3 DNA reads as TGTGCCAGCAGCTCCTGGGAGCTCCAGCGGGGGACCACAGATACGCAGTATTTT. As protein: CASSSWELQRGTTDTQYF.

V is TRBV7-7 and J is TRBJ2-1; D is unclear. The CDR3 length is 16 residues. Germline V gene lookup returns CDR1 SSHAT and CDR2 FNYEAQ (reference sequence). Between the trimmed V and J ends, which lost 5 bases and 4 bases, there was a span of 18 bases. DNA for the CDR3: TGTGCCAGCAGCCCCCATCAAGGTGCCCTTTACAATGAGCAGTTCTTC. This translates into CASSPHQGALYNEQFF.

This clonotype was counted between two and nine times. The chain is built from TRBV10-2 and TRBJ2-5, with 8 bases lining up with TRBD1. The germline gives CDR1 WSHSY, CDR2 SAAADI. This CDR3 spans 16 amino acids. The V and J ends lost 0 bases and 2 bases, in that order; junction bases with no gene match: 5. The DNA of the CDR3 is TGCGCCAGCAGTGAGTCCGTGACAGGGGTTCAAGAGACCCAGTACTTC. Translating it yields CASSESVTGVQETQYF.

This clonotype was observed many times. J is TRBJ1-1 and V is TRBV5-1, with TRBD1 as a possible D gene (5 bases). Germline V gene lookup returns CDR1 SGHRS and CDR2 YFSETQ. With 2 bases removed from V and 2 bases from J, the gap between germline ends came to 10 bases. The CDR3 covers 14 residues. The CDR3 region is CASSFWGANTEAFF. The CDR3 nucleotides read TGCGCCAGCAGCTTTTGGGGCGCTAACACTGAAGCTTTCTTT.

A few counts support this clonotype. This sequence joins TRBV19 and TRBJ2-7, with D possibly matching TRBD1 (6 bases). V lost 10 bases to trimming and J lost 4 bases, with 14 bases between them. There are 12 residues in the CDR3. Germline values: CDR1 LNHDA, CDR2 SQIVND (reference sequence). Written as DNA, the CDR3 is TGTGCCACGGGGCCAGGGGTATACGAGCAGTACTTC. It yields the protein CATGPGVYEQYF. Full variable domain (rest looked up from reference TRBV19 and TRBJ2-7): DGGITQSPKYLFRKEGQNVTLSCEQNLNHDAMYWYRQDPGQGLRLIYYSQIVNDFQKGDIAEGYSVSREKKESFPLTVTSAQKNPTAFYLCATGPGVYEQYFGPGTRLTVT.

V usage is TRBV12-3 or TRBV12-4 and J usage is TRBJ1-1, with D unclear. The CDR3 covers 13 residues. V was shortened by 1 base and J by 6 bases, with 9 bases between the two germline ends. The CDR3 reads CASSLGEIAEAFF. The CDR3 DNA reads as TGTGCCAGCAGTTTAGGAGAGATCGCTGAAGCTTTCTTT.

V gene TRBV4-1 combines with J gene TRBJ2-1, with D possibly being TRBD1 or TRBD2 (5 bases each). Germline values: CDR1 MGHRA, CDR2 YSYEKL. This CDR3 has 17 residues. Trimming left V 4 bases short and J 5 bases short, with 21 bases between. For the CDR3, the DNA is TGCGCCAGCAGCCGAGGGACGGTCCAACCCCGAAACAATGAGCAGTTCTTC. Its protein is CASSRGTVQPRNNEQFF.

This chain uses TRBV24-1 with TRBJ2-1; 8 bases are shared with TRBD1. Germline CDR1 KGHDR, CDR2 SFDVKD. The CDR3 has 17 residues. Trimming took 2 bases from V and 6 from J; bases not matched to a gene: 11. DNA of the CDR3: TGTGCCACCAGTGATTCGTACGGGACAGGCGATCCCAATGAGCAGTTCTTC. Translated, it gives CATSDSYGTGDPNEQFF.